The sequence of this T cell receptor beta chain was determined in a study of shared clonotypes between healthy human individuals. Only in-frame clones appear in the TCRdb table, and some are missing; sequencing was by immunoSEQ multiplex PCR. The sample has millions of clones, about 92% seen once; the top ten hold 1.7%. Germline CDR1 is SEHNR and CDR2 is FQNEAQ (reference sequence). The V gene end was trimmed by 7 bases and the J gene end by 9 bases; junction bases not matched to a gene: 7. The CDR3 is 14 residues long. As defined, naive CD8 cells were CD45RO-negative and positively selected for CCR7, with terminally differentiated effector memory CD45RA+ cells excluded. The donor population consisted of healthy HIV-negative adults with no recent acute infections or vaccinations. As for this clone: Its specificity is not known.

Whole-study findings and limits: It was observed that approximately 5% of naive CD4 clonotypes were shared across several donors.

The receptor was derived from a man between 18 and 35 years old in good health. Some clones in this sample may be carry-over from other donors' samples. V usage is TRBV7-9 and J usage is TRBJ2-1; 12 bases fit TRBD2. Source material: naive CD8+ T cells from PBMCs. The CDR3 loop is CASTRLAGVGEQFF. In DNA, the CDR3 is TGTGCCAGCACCAGACTAGCGGGAGTGGGTGAGCAGTTCTTC.